The rows below give T cell receptor beta chains drawn from one sample of a study of tumor-infiltrating lymphocytes in primary liver carcinoma. TCRdb called the multiplex PCR reads again in MiXCR, with one record for every CDR3 protein. The table lists approximately 190,000 distinct CDR3 sequences, approximately 86% of them singletons. Material for sequencing was tumor tissue from primary liver carcinoma. These receptors originate from a man in his forties with primary liver carcinoma and hepatitis B virus infection. CDR3s include the opening cysteine and the closing phenylalanine or tryptophan.

V,J,CDR3
TRBV6-1,TRBJ1-1,CASSATRPGRDTEALF
TRBV29-1,TRBJ2-1,CSVDLLHASSCNEQFF
TRBV11-2,TRBJ1-5,CARSLVGVTGSNQPQDF
TRBV29-1,TRBJ2-7,CSAETGQPTYEQYF
TRBV11-3,TRBJ2-3,CVSTFSGRRTDTQYF
TRBV14,TRBJ2-3,CPSSQTTGTQYF
TRBV6-1,TRBJ2-3,CASKTGTGTQYF
TRBV28,TRBJ2-6,CASRSKTGTGQSYGANVLTF
TRBV12-3/TRBV12-4,TRBJ2-2,CAISITSWTITGELFF
TRBV11-2,TRBJ2-5,CPSSPSSIQGTGETQYF
TRBV11-2,TRBJ1-5,CTSSSVGVTGNNQPQHF
TRBV16,TRBJ1-5,CASSQGQVQPQHF
TRBV5-1,TRBJ2-1,CASSSLAGGPNKQFF
TRBV29-1,TRBJ1-4,CSALTEKLLF
TRBV6-2/TRBV6-3,TRBJ2-7,CAITLFRDSLSYEQYF
TRBV29-1,TRBJ2-7,CSDTPTLSSYEQYF
TRBV6-5,TRBJ2-3,CASSYGRTGGLTDTQYF
TRBV6-2/TRBV6-3,TRBJ1-1,CASSSQGACATEAFF
TRBV11-2,TRBJ2-1,CASNLDRLALEDEQFF
TRBV10-2,TRBJ2-7,CASRLVNTEQYF
TRBV29-1,TRBJ2-1,CSALQGFDEEFF
TRBV12-3/TRBV12-4,TRBJ2-3,CANSTSSTDTQYF
TRBV10-2,TRBJ2-7,CTSSVTVGEQYF
TRBV12-3/TRBV12-4,TRBJ2-1,CASNHGGRDEQFF
TRBV6-1,TRBJ1-3,CANIVGNTIYF
TRBV5-1,TRBJ2-1,CASRLELQPNEQFF
TRBV6-1,TRBJ1-5,CASSEAREMAPQDF
TRBV6-5,TRBJ2-7,CVSLRLAGGGEQYF
TRBV12-3/TRBV12-4,TRBJ2-7,CASSLQAGPSYEQYF
TRBV28,TRBJ1-6,CASSLAGLNSPLHF
TRBV29-1,TRBJ1-1,CSSAGGSNTEAIF
TRBV5-5,TRBJ2-3,CASSRDRGSSDTQYF
TRBV4-3,TRBJ2-5,CASNQAPAGDGETQYF
TRBV11-1,TRBJ2-2,CASSTVQTNTWELFF
TRBV5-5,TRBJ2-5,CASSSKTSGETQYF